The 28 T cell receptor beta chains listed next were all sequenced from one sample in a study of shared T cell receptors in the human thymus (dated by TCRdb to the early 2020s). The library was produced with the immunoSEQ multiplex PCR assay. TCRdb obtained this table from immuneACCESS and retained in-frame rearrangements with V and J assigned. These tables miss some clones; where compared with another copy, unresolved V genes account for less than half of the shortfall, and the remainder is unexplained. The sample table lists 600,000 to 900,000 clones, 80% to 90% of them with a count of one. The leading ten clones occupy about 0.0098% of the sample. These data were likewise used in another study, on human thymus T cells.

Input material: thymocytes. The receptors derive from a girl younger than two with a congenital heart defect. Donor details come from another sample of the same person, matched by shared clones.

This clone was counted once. In nucleotides, the CDR3 is TGTGCCAGCAGCTTATCCGAAGATGGACAGCCTGGATCCAAAAACATTCAGTACTTC. Amino acids: CASSLSEDGQPGSKNIQYF. V and J are TRBV7-8 and TRBJ2-4, with D maybe TRBD1 (6 bases). The CDR3 sequence is 19 residues long. Trimming left V 2 bases short and J 2 bases short, with 22 bases between. Germline lookup yields CDR1 SGHVS and CDR2 FQNEAQ.

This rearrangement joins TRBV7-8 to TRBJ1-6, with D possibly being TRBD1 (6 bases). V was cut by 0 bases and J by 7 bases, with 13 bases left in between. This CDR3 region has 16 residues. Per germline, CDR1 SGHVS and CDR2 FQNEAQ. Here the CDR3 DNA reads TGTGCCAGCAGCTTAGCGCGTAACAGGGAGAATTCACCCCTCCACTTT. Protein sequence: CASSLARNRENSPLHF.

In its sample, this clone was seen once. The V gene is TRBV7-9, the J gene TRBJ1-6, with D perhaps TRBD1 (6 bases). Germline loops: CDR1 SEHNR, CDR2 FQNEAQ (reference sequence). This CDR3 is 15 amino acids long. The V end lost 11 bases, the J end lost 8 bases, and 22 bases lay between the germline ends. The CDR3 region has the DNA TGTGCCGGCAAGAACGATGGACAGAAATATTCACCCCTCCACTTT. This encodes CAGKNDGQKYSPLHF.

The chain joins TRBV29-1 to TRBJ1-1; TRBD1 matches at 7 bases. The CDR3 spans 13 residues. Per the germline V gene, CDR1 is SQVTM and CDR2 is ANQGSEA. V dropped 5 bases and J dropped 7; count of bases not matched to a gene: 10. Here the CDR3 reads CSVYPGGSDEAFF. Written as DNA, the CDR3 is TGCAGCGTTTACCCAGGGGGGTCGGATGAAGCTTTCTTT. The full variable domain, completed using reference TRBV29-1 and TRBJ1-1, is SAVISQKPSRDICQRGTSLTIQCQVDSQVTMMFWYRQQPGQSLTLIATANQGSEATYESGFVIDKFPISRPNLTFSTLTVSNMSPEDSSIYLCSVYPGGSDEAFFGQGTRLTVV.

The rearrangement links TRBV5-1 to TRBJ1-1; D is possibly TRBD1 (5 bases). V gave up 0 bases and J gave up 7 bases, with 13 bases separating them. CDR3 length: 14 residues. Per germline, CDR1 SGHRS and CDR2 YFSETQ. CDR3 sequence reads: CASSLDPGGNEAFF. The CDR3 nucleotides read TGCGCCAGCAGCTTGGATCCGGGGGGAAATGAAGCTTTCTTT. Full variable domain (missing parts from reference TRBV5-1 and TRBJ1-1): KAGVTQTPRYLIKTRGQQVTLSCSPISGHRSVSWYQQTPGQGLQFLFEYFSETQRNKGNFPGRFSGRQFSNSRSEMNVSTLELGDSALYLCASSLDPGGNEAFFGQGTRLTVV.

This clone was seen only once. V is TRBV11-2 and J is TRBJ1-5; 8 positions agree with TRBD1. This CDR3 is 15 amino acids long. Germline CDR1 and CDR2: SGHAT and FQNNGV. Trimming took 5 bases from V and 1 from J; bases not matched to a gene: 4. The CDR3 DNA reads TGTGCCAGCAGCCTGGACAGGGAGAGCAATCAGCCCCAGCATTTT. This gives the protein CASSLDRESNQPQHF.

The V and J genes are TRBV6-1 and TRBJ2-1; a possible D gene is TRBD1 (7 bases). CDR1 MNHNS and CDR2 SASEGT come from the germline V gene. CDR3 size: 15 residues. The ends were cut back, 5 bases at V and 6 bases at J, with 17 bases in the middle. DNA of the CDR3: TGTGCCAGCAGTCATGACAGGGAGGTCAGCAATGAGCAGTTCTTC. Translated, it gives CASSHDREVSNEQFF.

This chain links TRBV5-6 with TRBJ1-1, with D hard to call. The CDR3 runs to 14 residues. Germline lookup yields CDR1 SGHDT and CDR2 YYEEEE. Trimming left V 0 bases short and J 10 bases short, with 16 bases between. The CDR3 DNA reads TGTGCCAGCAGCTTGGACAGAAGGCCCGTAGGAGCTTTCTTT. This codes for CASSLDRRPVGAFF.

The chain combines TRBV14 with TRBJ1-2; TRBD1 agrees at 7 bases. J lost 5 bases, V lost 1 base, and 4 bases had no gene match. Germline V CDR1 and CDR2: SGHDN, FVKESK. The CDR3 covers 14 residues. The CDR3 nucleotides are TGTGCCAGCAGCCAAGGCGCAGGGGGGTATGGCTACACCTTC. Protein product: CASSQGAGGYGYTF.

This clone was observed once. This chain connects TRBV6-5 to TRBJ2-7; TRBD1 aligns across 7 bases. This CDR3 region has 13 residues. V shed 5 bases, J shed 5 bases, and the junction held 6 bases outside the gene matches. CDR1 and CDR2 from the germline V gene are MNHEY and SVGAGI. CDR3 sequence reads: CASSQSQGDEQYF. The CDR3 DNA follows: TGTGCCAGCAGTCAATCCCAGGGGGACGAGCAGTACTTC.

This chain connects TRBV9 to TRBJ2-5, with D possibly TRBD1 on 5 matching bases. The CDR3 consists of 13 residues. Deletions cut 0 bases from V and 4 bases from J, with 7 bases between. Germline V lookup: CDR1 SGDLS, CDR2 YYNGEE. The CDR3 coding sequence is TGTGCCAGCAGCGTAGAGGGGATAGAGACCCAGTACTTC. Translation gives CASSVEGIETQYF.

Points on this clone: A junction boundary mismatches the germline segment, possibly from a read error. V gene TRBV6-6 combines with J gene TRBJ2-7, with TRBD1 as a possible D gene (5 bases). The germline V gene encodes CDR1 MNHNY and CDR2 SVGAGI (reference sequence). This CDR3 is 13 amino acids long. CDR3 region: CASSLQANTNIDF. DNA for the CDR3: TGTGCCAGCAGTCTACAGGCGAACACCAACATTGACTTC.

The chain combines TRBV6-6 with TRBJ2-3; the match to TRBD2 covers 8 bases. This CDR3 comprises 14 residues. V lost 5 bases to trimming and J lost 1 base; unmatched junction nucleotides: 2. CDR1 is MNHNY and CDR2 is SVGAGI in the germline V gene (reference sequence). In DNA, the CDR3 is TGTGCCAGCAGTCCGGGGGGGGGCACAGATACGCAGTATTTT. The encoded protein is CASSPGGGTDTQYF.

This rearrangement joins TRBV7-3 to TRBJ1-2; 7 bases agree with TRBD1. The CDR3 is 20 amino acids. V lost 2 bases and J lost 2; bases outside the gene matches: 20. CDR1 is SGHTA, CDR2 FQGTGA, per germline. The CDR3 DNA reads TGTGCCAGCAGCTTATTCCCCGACAGGGTTGGGCGCCAACCCAACTATGGCTACACCTTC. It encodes CASSLFPDRVGRQPNYGYTF.

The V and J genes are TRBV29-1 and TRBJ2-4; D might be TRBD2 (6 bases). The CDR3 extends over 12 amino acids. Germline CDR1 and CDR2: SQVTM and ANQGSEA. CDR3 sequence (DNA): TGCAGTTACGTAAGGGGAGGAGACATTCAGTACTTC. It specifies CSYVRGGDIQYF.

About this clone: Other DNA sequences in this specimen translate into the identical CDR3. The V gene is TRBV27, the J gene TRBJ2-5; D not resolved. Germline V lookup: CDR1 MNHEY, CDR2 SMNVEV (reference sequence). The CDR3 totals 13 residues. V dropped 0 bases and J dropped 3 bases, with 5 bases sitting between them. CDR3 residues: CASSLSEEETQYF. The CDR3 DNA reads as TGTGCCAGCAGTTTATCTGAGGAAGAGACCCAGTACTTC.

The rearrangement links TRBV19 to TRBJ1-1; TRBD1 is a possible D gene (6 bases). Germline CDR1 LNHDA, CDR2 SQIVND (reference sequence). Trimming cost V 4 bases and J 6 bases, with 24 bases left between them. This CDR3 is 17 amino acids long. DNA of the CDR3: TGTGCCAGTAGTACCTTCCTAAGCGAGTGGTCAGGGGCTGAAGCTTTCTTT. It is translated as CASSTFLSEWSGAEAFF.

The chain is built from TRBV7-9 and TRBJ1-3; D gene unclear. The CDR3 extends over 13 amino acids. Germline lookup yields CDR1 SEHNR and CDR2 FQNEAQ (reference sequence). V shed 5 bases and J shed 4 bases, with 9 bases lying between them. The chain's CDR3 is CASSIEQGNTIYF. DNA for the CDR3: TGTGCCAGCAGCATTGAACAGGGAAACACCATATATTTT. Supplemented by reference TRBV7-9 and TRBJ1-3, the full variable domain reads DTGVSQNPRHKITKRGQNVTFRCDPISEHNRLYWYRQTLGQGPEFLTYFQNEAQLEKSRLLSDRFSAERPKGSFSTLEIQRTEQGDSAMYLCASSIEQGNTIYFGEGSWLTVV.

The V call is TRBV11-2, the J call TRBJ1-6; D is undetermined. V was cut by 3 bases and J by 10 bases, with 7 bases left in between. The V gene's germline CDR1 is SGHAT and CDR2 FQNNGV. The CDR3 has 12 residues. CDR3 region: CASSFPGSPLHF. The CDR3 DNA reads TGTGCCAGCAGCTTTCCAGGATCACCCCTCCACTTT.

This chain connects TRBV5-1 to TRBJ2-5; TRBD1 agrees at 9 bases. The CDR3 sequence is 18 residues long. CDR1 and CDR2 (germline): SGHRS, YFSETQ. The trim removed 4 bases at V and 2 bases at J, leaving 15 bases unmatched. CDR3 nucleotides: TGCGCCAGCAGCGGGACCGGGACAGGGTTCGTAAGGCAAGAGACCCAGTACTTC. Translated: CASSGTGTGFVRQETQYF. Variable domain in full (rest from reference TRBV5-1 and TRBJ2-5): KAGVTQTPRYLIKTRGQQVTLSCSPISGHRSVSWYQQTPGQGLQFLFEYFSETQRNKGNFPGRFSGRQFSNSRSEMNVSTLELGDSALYLCASSGTGTGFVRQETQYFGPGTRLLVL.

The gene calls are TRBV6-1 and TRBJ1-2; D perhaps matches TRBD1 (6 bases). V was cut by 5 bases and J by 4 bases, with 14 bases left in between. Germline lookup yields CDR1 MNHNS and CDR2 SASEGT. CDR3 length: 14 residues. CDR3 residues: CASSTGQRVYGYTF. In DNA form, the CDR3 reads TGTGCCAGCAGTACCGGACAGCGAGTCTATGGCTACACCTTC.

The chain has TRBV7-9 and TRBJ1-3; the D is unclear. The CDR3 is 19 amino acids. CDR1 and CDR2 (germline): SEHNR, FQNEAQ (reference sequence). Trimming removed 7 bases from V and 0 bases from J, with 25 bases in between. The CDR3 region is CASIIPVRGSWDSGNTIYF. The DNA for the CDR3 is TGTGCCAGCATCATTCCGGTTCGGGGTAGCTGGGACTCTGGAAACACCATATATTTT.

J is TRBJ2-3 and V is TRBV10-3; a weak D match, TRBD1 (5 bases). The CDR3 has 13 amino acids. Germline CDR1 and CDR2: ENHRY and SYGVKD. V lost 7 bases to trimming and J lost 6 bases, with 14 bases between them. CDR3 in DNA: TGTGCCATCAAAGGGGTTATTGCGGATACGCAGTATTTT. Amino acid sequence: CAIKGVIADTQYF.

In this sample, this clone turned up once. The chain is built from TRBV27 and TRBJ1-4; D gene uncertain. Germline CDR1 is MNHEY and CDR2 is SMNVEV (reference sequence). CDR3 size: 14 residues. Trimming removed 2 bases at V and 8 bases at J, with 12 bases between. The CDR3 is CASSLRVEREKLFF. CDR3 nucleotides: TGTGCCAGCAGTTTACGAGTAGAGCGGGAAAAACTGTTTTTT.

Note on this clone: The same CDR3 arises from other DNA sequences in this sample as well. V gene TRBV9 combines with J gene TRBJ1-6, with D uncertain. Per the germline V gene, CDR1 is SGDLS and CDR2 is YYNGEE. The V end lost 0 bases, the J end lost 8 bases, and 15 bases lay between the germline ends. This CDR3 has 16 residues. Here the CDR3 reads CASSVDPRFEDSPLHF. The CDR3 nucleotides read TGTGCCAGCAGCGTAGACCCCAGGTTTGAAGATTCACCCCTCCACTTT.

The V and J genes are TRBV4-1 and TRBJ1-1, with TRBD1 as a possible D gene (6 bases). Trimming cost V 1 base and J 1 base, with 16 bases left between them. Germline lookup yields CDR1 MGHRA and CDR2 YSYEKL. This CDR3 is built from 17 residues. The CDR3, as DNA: TGCGCCAGCAGCCAAGTGGGAGCAGGCAGGGGGAACACTGAAGCTTTCTTT. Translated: CASSQVGAGRGNTEAFF.

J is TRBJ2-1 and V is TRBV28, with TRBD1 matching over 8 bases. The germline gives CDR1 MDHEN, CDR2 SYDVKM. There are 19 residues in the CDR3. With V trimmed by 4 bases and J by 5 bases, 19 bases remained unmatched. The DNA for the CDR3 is TGTGCCAGCAGTTCCCGTAACGTATCGCAGGGGGCTCGGAACAATGAGCAGTTCTTC. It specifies CASSSRNVSQGARNNEQFF.

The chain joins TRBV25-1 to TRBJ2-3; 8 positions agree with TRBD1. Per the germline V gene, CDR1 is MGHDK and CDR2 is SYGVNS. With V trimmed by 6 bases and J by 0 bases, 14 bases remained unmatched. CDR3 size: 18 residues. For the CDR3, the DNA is TGTGCCAGCAGCCCGGGACAGGATGAACCCTATAGCACAGATACGCAGTATTTT. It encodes CASSPGQDEPYSTDTQYF. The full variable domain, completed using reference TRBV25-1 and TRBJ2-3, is EADIYQTPRYLVIGTGKKITLECSQTMGHDKMYWYQQDPGMELHLIHYSYGVNSTEKGDLSSESTVSRIRTEHFPLTLESARPSHTSQYLCASSPGQDEPYSTDTQYFGPGTRLTVL.